These 11 T cell receptor beta chains share one sample of origin, sequenced in a study of blood T cell repertoires in COVID-19. The repertoire was sequenced with immunoSEQ multiplex PCR; TCRdb's copy has only in-frame clones and lacks some. The repertoire includes 100,000 to 150,000 clones, around four fifths of them detected once, and 6% sits in the top ten. Input material: peripheral blood. The source is an elderly man with COVID-19, enrolled during active disease.

A few counts support this clone. V usage is TRBV5-1 and J usage is TRBJ2-2; 9 bases agree with TRBD2. The CDR3 is 17 amino acids. J gave up 4 bases and V 1 base, and 8 bases lay outside the gene matches. CDR1 is SGHRS, CDR2 YFSETQ, per germline. In nucleotides, the CDR3 is TGCGCCAGCAGCTTGTTCACGGGTAGCGGGGGCACCGGGGAGCTGTTTTTT. It specifies CASSLFTGSGGTGELFF.

CDR3 amino acids: CASSLDGNQPQHF. DNA of the CDR3: TGTGCCAGCAGCTTAGACGGGAATCAGCCCCAGCATTTT. This chain uses TRBV7-9 with TRBJ1-5; no clear D. Trimming cost V 1 base and J 4 bases, with 5 bases left between them. The CDR3 consists of 13 residues. CDR1 and CDR2 (germline): SEHNR, FQNEAQ (reference sequence).

J is TRBJ1-5 and V is TRBV9, with TRBD1 as a possible D gene (6 bases). The CDR3 has 16 residues. Germline-derived CDR1 and CDR2 are SGDLS and YYNGEE. V gave up 0 bases and J gave up 3 bases, with 13 bases separating them. In DNA, the CDR3 is TGTGCCAGCAGCGTAGGTGAGGACAGAGTCAATCAGCCCCAGCATTTT. Protein: CASSVGEDRVNQPQHF.

The V call is TRBV2, the J call TRBJ1-5; tentative D call: TRBD1 (6 bases). The V end was cut by 2 bases, the J end by 4 bases, with 9 bases between. The length of the CDR3 is 14 residues. The germline V gene encodes CDR1 SNHLY and CDR2 FYNNEI. The CDR3 reads CASSELGANQPQHF. As DNA, the CDR3 is TGTGCCAGCAGTGAATTGGGGGCGAATCAGCCCCAGCATTTT.

J is TRBJ1-1 and V is TRBV7-2; D is ambiguous. CDR3 size: 12 residues. With 2 bases removed from V and 1 base from J, the gap between germline ends came to 2 bases. The germline V gene has CDR1 SGHTA and CDR2 FQGNSA. CDR3 residues: CASSLQNTEAFF. CDR3 nucleotide sequence: TGTGCCAGCAGCTTACAGAACACTGAAGCTTTCTTT.

The chain recombines TRBV19 with TRBJ2-5; TRBD1 aligns across 7 bases. V gave up 5 bases and J gave up 3 bases; unmatched junction bases: 3. Germline V gene sequence: CDR1 LNHDA, CDR2 SQIVND (reference sequence). This CDR3 is built from 13 residues. CDR3 amino acids: CASSAQGKETQYF. For the CDR3, the DNA is TGTGCCAGTAGTGCACAGGGGAAAGAGACCCAGTACTTC.

The chain uses TRBV9 and TRBJ1-2; D may be TRBD1 (5 bases). The V gene lost 0 bases and the J gene lost 4 bases, with 10 bases spanning the gap. This CDR3 has 14 residues. Germline-derived CDR1 and CDR2 are SGDLS and YYNGEE. In DNA form, the CDR3 reads TGTGCCAGCAGCGTAGTCCCAGGGTCCTATGGCTACACCTTC. Protein sequence: CASSVVPGSYGYTF. Variable domain in full (rest from reference TRBV9 and TRBJ1-2): DSGVTQTPKHLITATGQRVTLRCSPRSGDLSVYWYQQSLDQGLQFLIQYYNGEERAKGNILERFSAQQFPDLHSELNLSSLELGDSALYFCASSVVPGSYGYTFGSGTRLTVV.

V gene TRBV4-1 combines with J gene TRBJ2-2; 9 positions match TRBD1. Germline lookup yields CDR1 MGHRA and CDR2 YSYEKL. The CDR3 spans 16 residues. Trimming cost V 4 bases and J 4 bases; bases outside gene matches: 7. CDR3 amino acids: CASSRGQGVRTGELFF. In nucleotides, the CDR3 is TGCGCCAGCAGCCGGGGACAGGGAGTTCGCACCGGGGAGCTGTTTTTT.

This clone was counted between two and nine times. The rearrangement links TRBV5-6 to TRBJ2-7, with no clear D. The length of the CDR3 is 12 residues. The V end was cut by 0 bases, the J end by 7 bases, with 8 bases between. CDR1 and CDR2 from the germline V gene are SGHDT and YYEEEE. The CDR3 region is CASSLDYAEQYF. The CDR3, as DNA: TGTGCCAGCAGCTTGGACTACGCTGAGCAGTACTTC.

The V and J genes are TRBV7-8 and TRBJ2-5; D not resolved. This CDR3 region has 13 residues. V lost 3 bases, J lost 2 bases, and 7 bases lay in between. Germline V gene data show CDR1 as SGHVS and CDR2 as FQNEAQ. CDR3 DNA: TGTGCCAGCAGCTTGACAATTCAAGAGACCCAGTACTTC. Its protein is CASSLTIQETQYF.

This clone has just a few counts. This chain connects TRBV18 to TRBJ1-2; maybe TRBD1 (6 bases). The CDR3 has 14 amino acids. Germline V gene sequence: CDR1 KGHSH, CDR2 LQKENI. V lost 1 base to trimming and J lost 2 bases, with 8 bases between them. The CDR3 DNA reads as TGTGCCAGCTCACCACTCACAGGGAACTATGGCTACACCTTC. Encoded protein: CASSPLTGNYGYTF. Using reference TRBV18 and TRBJ1-2 for the parts outside the CDR3, the full variable domain is NAGVMQNPRHLVRRRGQEARLRCSPMKGHSHVYWYRQLPEEGLKFMVYLQKENIIDESGMPKERFSAEFPKEGPSILRIQQVVRGDSAAYFCASSPLTGNYGYTFGSGTRLTVV.